This TCR beta chain was recovered during a study of blood T cell repertoires in COVID-19. CDR1 is SNHLY, CDR2 FYNNEI, per germline. The CDR3 runs 12 residues. V lost 7 bases, J lost 4 bases, and 11 bases lay in between. Per the original data handling: Reference gene primer amplification yielded estimated nucleated cell counts. Clones were sequenced by immunoSEQ multiplex PCR, and TCRdb holds only the in-frame ones, with some missing. Clone size and the V and J calls come from that table; the DNA yielded D and trimming. The sample includes approximately 250,000 clones, more than 85% of them seen just once.

The specimen was PBMCs or T cells enriched from blood (not recorded which). The chain couples TRBV2 to TRBJ2-7; TRBD2 is a possible D gene (6 bases). The receptor was derived from a woman in her 30s who had recovered from COVID-19. CDR3 residues: CASISGEYEQYF. In DNA, the CDR3 is TGTGCCAGCATCTCGGGGGAGTACGAGCAGTACTTC. Supplemented by reference TRBV2 and TRBJ2-7, the full variable domain reads EPEVTQTPSHQVTQMGQEVILRCVPISNHLYFYWYRQILGQKVEFLVSFYNNEISEKSEIFDDQFSVERPDGSNFTLKIRSTKLEDSAMYFCASISGEYEQYFGPGTRLTVT.